This T cell receptor (beta chain) was obtained from a study of shared clonotypes between healthy human individuals. Assay: immunoSEQ multiplex PCR; the TCRdb copy retains only in-frame clones and omits some. The top ten hold 0.89% of the sample, which has around 1.1 million clones, approximately 77% seen once. Sequencing was done on a sample of memory CD4+ T cells from PBMCs. Subset here: CD45RA-negative fraction. This sequence was found in a young man in good health. Some clones in this sample may be carry-over from other donors' samples.

This CDR3 reads CASSQDAHLGNTQYF. CDR3 bases: TGCGCCAGCAGCCAAGATGCACACTTAGGGAATACGCAGTATTTT. The genes are TRBV4-3 and TRBJ2-3; D is uncertain. Trimming removed 0 bases from V and 7 bases from J, with 14 bases in between. CDR1 is LGHNA and CDR2 is YSLEER in the germline V gene. The CDR3 is 15 residues long.